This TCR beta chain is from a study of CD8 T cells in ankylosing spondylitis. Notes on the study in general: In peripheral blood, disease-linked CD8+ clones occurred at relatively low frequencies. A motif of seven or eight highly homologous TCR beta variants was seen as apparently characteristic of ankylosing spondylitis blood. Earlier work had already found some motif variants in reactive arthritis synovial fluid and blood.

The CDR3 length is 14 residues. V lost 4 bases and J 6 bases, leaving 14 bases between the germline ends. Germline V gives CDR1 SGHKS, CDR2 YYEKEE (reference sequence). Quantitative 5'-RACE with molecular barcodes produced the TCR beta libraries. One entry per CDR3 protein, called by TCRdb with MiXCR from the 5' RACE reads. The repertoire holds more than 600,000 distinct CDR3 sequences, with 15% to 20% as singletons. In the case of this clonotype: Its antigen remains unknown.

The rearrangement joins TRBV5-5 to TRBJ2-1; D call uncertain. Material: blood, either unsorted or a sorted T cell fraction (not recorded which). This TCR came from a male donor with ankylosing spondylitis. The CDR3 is CASSNWGGGNEQFF. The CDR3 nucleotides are TGTGCCAGCAGCAATTGGGGTGGTGGCAATGAGCAGTTCTTC. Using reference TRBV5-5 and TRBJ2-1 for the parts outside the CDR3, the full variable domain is DAGVTQSPTHLIKTRGQQVTLRCSPISGHKSVSWYQQVLGQGPQFIFQYYEKEERGRGNFPDRFSARQFPNYSSELNVNALLLGDSALYLCASSNWGGGNEQFFGPGTRLTVL.